Included here is one T cell receptor (beta chain) sequence, with context. Its matching antigen is unknown. The protocol was immunoSEQ multiplex PCR, while the TCRdb copy is restricted to in-frame clones and leaves out a portion. The sample carries 50,000 to 60,000 clones, 75% to 90% recorded once. This sample was included in a study of OX40 agonist ivuxolimab in advanced cancers. The study's findings and limits: Relative to CD4+ cells, CD8+ T cells on average had more expanded clones.

The CDR3 is 16 residues long. V lost 2 bases and J lost 5, with 16 bases in between. Germline V lookup: CDR1 MNHEY, CDR2 SVGAGI. V and J are TRBV6-5 and TRBJ1-5; no firm D call. This TCR derives from an adult with an advanced solid tumor such as melanoma, head and neck, liver or kidney cancer. Source: CD4+ or CD8+ T cells sorted from blood, taken in a trial of the OX40 agonist ivuxolimab. The CDR3 sequence: CASSYPKFEVDQPQHF. DNA of the CDR3: TGTGCCAGCAGTTACCCTAAATTTGAGGTAGATCAGCCCCAGCATTTT.